The rows below give T cell receptor beta chains drawn from one sample of a study of cytomegalovirus exposure and HLA in healthy donors. Clones were sequenced by immunoSEQ multiplex PCR, and TCRdb holds only the in-frame ones, with some missing. This sample has some 180,000 clones, with 86% found just once. The specimen was PBMCs. These receptors came from a young man in good health and CMV-seropositive. The CDR3 runs from the conserved cysteine through the conserved F or W. Fields, in order: clone size, J gene, V gene, D gene, CDR3 DNA, CDR3 protein. D genes are given only for firm matches. Clone size is not always given. Where it is, it says once, few, many or a class for expanded clones.

NA TRBJ2-1 TRBV7-2 TRBD2 TGTGCCAGCAGCCCAAACCTAGCGGGGGGAAACAATGAGCAGTTCTTC CASSPNLAGGNNEQFF
once TRBJ2-6 TRBV7-3 NA TGTGCCAGCAGCTCCGCGGGCTCTGGGGCCAACGTCCTGACTTTC CASSSAGSGANVLTF
NA TRBJ2-3 TRBV7-3 TRBD2 TGTGCCAGCAGCCCGACTAGCGCACGTGGTACGCAGTATTTT CASSPTSARGTQYF
few TRBJ1-1 TRBV9 TRBD1 TGTGCCAGCAGCCCTGGACAGGGGATGAACACTGAAGCTTTCTTT CASSPGQGMNTEAFF
NA TRBJ1-4 TRBV29-1 NA TGCAGCGTTGATTTCAGGGGAGACGAAAAACTGTTTTTT CSVDFRGDEKLFF
NA TRBJ1-6 TRBV5-6 NA TGTGCCAGCAGGAGACGGAGCTCCTATAATTCACCCCTCCACTTT CASRRRSSYNSPLHF
NA TRBJ2-7 TRBV19 NA TGTGCCAGTAGCCAGATGGACAGTTCCTACGAGCAGTACTTC CASSQMDSSYEQYF
NA TRBJ1-4 TRBV6-5 TRBD1 TGTGCCAGCAGTTACCATTTCGGGACAGTAAATGAAAAACTGTTTTTT CASSYHFGTVNEKLFF
few TRBJ1-1 TRBV5-5 NA TGTGCCAGCATCTGGGGCTCGGAGAACACTGAAGCTTTCTTT CASIWGSENTEAFF
NA TRBJ2-1 TRBV7-3 TRBD2 TGTGCCAGCAGCCAACCGACTAGCGGGGTCAATGAGCAGTTCTTC CASSQPTSGVNEQFF
NA TRBJ2-1 TRBV27 TRBD2 TGTGCCAGCAGCCCCAGAGGCGGGGGAGCTTACAATGAGCAGTTCTTC CASSPRGGGAYNEQFF
NA TRBJ2-7 TRBV7-9 NA TGTGCCAGCAGACAAGGGGTTGGCTACGAGCAGTACTTC CASRQGVGYEQYF
NA TRBJ2-5 TRBV27 NA TGTGCCAGCAGTTTGCTTGGGGAGACCCAGTACTTC CASSLLGETQYF
NA TRBJ2-7 TRBV29-1 TRBD1 TGCAGCGTTTTAGGACAGGGGGCATCCTACGAGCAGTACTTC CSVLGQGASYEQYF
NA TRBJ1-3 TRBV2 NA TGTGCCAGCAAAAAGGGGACGGACCTCTCTGGAAACACCATATATTTT CASKKGTDLSGNTIYF
once TRBJ2-1 TRBV14 NA TGTGCCAGCAGCCAAGGGTTTACCCATGAGCAGTTCTTC CASSQGFTHEQFF
NA TRBJ2-3 TRBV9 TRBD2 TGTGCCAGCAAGGGGGAAGGAAGCGGGAGGAGGAGCACAGATACGCAGTATTTT CASKGEGSGRRSTDTQYF
NA TRBJ1-2 TRBV15 NA TGTGCCACCAGCAGGGCCAGGGATGGCTACACCTTC CATSRARDGYTF
NA TRBJ1-5 TRBV11-2 NA TGTGCCAGCAGCTTAGTTAACGGTCAGCCCCAGCATTTT CASSLVNGQPQHF
NA TRBJ1-3 TRBV29-1 NA TGCAGCGTTGTGGGCTGGGGTGTAAACACCATATATTTT CSVVGWGVNTIYF
NA TRBJ1-2 TRBV6-5 NA TGTGCCAGCCGGGAAACAGCGTACTATGGCTACACCTTC CASRETAYYGYTF
NA TRBJ2-1 TRBV19 NA TGTGCCAGTAGTATAGGCCAATACAATGAGCAGTTCTTC CASSIGQYNEQFF
NA TRBJ2-5 TRBV7-7 NA TGTGCCAGCAGCACGGAGAGGCAAGAGACCCAGTACTTC CASSTERQETQYF
NA TRBJ2-1 TRBV6-5 NA TGTGCCAGCAGTTTTCGAACAAAGCTCAATGAGCAGTTCTTC CASSFRTKLNEQFF
NA TRBJ2-5 TRBV5-4 TRBD2 TGTGCCAGCAGCCGGGGGGGGTCTTTGGCAGAGACCCAGTACTTC CASSRGGSLAETQYF
once TRBJ2-5 TRBV7-3 TRBD2 TGTGCCAGCACCTTACTTCTAGCGGGAGGGCCCTTGGAGACCCAGTACTTC CASTLLLAGGPLETQYF
few TRBJ2-7 TRBV4-2 TRBD1 TGTGCCAGCAGCCAAGATGCCCAGGGGGCCAGCTACGAGCAGTACTTC CASSQDAQGASYEQYF
NA TRBJ1-4 TRBV29-1 TRBD1 TGCAGCGTTGAGGGCTCAGGGGGAGGTGAAAAACTGTTTTTT CSVEGSGGGEKLFF
NA TRBJ2-2 TRBV19 NA TGTGCCAGTAGTATGAGGGGGAGGACCGGGGAGCTGTTTTTT CASSMRGRTGELFF
NA TRBJ2-3 TRBV7-2 NA TGTGCCAGCAGCCCCGGACATAGCACAGATACGCAGTATTTT CASSPGHSTDTQYF
NA TRBJ2-1 TRBV7-8 NA TGTGCCAGCAGTTTCAGGGAGAATGAGCAGTTCTTC CASSFRENEQFF
NA TRBJ2-3 TRBV9 NA TGTGCCAGCAGCTCCAACCCGGGACAATCCAGCACAGATACGCAGTATTTT CASSSNPGQSSTDTQYF
few TRBJ2-2 TRBV6-9 NA TGTGCCAGCAGTTACCCCACCGGGGAGCTGTTTTTT CASSYPTGELFF
NA TRBJ2-3 TRBV7-9 TRBD2 TGTGCCAGCAGCCGACTAGCGGTCAGCACAGATACGCAGTATTTT CASSRLAVSTDTQYF
NA TRBJ2-1 TRBV18 TRBD1 TGTGCCAGCTCGCTGGGACAGGGGGACAATGAGCAGTTCTTC CASSLGQGDNEQFF
NA TRBJ2-2 TRBV19 NA TGTGCCATAGGACAGACCGGGGAGCTGTTTTTT CAIGQTGELFF
NA TRBJ1-1 TRBV28 NA TGTGCCAGCAGTTTCCTCTGGCACAGGGTCGGTGAAGCTTTCTTT CASSFLWHRVGEAFF
NA TRBJ2-1 TRBV7-9 NA TGTGCCAGCAGCTTAGATCGGGGGAACAGATACAATGAGCAGTTCTTC CASSLDRGNRYNEQFF
once TRBJ2-5 TRBV7-3 TRBD2 TGTGCCAGCAGCTTAGGAGCGGGAGCTGGGGAGACCCAGTACTTC CASSLGAGAGETQYF